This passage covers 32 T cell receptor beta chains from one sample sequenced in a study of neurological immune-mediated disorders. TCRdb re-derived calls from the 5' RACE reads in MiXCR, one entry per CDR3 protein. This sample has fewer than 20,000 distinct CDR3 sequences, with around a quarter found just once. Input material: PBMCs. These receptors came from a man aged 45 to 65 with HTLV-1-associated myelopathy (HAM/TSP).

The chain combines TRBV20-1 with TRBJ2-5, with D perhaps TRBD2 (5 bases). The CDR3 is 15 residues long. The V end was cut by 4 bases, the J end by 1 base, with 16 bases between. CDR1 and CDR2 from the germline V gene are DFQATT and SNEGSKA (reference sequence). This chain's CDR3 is CSATKGVEIQETQYF. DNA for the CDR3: TGCAGTGCTACAAAGGGAGTCGAGATCCAAGAGACCCAGTACTTC.

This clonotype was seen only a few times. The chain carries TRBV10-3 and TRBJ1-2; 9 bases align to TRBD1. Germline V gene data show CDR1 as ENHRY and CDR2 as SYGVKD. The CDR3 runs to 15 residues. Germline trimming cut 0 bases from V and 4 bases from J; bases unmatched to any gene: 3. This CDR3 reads CAISESTGGTYGYTF. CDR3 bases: TGTGCCATCAGTGAGTCGACAGGGGGTACCTATGGCTACACCTTC.

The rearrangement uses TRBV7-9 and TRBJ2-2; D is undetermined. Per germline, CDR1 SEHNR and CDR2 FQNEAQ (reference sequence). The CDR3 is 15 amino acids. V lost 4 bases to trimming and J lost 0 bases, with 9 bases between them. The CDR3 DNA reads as TGTGCCAGCAGCTCCAGCCCTACGAACACCGGGGAGCTGTTTTTT. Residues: CASSSSPTNTGELFF. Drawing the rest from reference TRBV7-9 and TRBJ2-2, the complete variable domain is DTGVSQNPRHKITKRGQNVTFRCDPISEHNRLYWYRQTLGQGPEFLTYFQNEAQLEKSRLLSDRFSAERPKGSFSTLEIQRTEQGDSAMYLCASSSSPTNTGELFFGEGSRLTVL.

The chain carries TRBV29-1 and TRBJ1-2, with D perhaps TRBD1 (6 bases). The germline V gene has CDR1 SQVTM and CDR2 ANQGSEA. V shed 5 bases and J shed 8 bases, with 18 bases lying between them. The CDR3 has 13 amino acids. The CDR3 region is CSVLATGTVGYTF. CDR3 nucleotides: TGCAGCGTTCTCGCCACAGGGACGGTCGGCTACACCTTC. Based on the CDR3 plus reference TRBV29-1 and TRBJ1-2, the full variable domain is SAVISQKPSRDICQRGTSLTIQCQVDSQVTMMFWYRQQPGQSLTLIATANQGSEATYESGFVIDKFPISRPNLTFSTLTVSNMSPEDSSIYLCSVLATGTVGYTFGSGTRLTVV.

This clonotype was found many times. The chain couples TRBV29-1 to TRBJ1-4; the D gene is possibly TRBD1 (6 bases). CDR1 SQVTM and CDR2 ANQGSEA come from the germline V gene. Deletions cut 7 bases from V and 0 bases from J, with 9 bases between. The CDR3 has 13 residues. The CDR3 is CSGGTSTNEKLFF. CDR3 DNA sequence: TGCAGCGGGGGGACATCAACTAATGAAAAACTGTTTTTT.

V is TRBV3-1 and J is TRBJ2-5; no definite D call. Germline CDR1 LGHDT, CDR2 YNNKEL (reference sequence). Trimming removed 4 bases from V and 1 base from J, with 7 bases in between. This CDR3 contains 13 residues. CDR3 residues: CASSPYAQETQYF. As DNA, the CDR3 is TGTGCCAGCAGCCCTTACGCCCAAGAGACCCAGTACTTC.

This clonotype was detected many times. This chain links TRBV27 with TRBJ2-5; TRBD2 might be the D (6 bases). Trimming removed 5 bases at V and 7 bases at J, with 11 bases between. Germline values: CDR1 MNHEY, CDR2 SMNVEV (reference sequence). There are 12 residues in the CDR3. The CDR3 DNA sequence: TGTGCCAGCAGTCTCCCCGGGGGGACCCAGTACTTC. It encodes CASSLPGGTQYF.

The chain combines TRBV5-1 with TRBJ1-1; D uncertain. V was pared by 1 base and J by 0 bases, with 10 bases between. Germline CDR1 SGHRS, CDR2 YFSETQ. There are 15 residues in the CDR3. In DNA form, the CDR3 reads TGCGCCAGCAGCTTGTTCTCCCAGATGAACACTGAAGCTTTCTTT. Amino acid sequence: CASSLFSQMNTEAFF. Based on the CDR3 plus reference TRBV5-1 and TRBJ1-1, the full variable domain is KAGVTQTPRYLIKTRGQQVTLSCSPISGHRSVSWYQQTPGQGLQFLFEYFSETQRNKGNFPGRFSGRQFSNSRSEMNVSTLELGDSALYLCASSLFSQMNTEAFFGQGTRLTVV.

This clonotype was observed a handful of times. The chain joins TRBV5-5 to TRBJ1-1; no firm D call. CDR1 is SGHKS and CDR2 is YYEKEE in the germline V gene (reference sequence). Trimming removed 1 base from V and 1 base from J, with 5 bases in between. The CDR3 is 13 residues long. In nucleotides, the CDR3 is TGTGCCAGCAGCTTGCCAGGGAACACTGAAGCTTTCTTT. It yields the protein CASSLPGNTEAFF.

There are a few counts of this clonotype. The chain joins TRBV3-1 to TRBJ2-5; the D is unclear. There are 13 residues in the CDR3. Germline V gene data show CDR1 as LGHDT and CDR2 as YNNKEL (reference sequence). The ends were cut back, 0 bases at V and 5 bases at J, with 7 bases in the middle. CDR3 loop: CASSQERWETQYF. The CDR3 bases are TGTGCCAGCAGCCAAGAGAGGTGGGAGACCCAGTACTTC.

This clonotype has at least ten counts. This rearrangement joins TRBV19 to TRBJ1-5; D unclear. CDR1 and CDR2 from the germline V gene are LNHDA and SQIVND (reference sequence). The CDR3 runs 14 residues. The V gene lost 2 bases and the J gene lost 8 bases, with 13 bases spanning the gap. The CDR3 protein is CASSISIGGEPQHF. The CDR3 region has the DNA TGTGCCAGTAGTATAAGCATCGGCGGAGAGCCCCAGCATTTT.

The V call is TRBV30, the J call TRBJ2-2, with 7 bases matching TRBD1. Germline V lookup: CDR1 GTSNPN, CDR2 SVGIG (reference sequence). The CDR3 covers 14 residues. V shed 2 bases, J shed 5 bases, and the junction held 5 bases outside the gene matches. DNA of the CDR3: TGTGCCTGGAGTAGGACAGGTCCGACCGGGGAGCTGTTTTTT. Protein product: CAWSRTGPTGELFF. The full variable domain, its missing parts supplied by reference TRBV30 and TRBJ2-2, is SQTIHQWPATLVQPVGSPLSLECTVEGTSNPNLYWYRQAAGRGLQLLFYSVGIGQISSEVPQNLSASRPQDRQFILSSKKLLLSDSGFYLCAWSRTGPTGELFFGEGSRLTVL.

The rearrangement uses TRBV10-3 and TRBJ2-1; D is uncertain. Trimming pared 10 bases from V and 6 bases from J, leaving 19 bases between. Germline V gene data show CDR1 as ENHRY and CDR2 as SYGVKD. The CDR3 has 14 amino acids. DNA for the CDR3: TGTGCCACCATGGACCTTCGACAAGCCAATGAGCAGTTCTTC. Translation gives CATMDLRQANEQFF.

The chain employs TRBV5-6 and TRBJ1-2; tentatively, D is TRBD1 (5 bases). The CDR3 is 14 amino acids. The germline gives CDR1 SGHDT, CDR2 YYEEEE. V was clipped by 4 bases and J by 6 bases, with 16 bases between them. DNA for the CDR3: TGTGCCAGCAGCCCCCAACAGGTTAGCCATGGCTACACCTTC. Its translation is CASSPQQVSHGYTF.

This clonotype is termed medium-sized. The CDR3 region has the DNA TGTGCCAGCAGCCCGACTCTACTCGCTTTCTTT. Translation: CASSPTLLAFF. The chain joins TRBV7-9 to TRBJ1-1; D remains ambiguous. Trimming cost V 5 bases and J 11 bases, with 12 bases left between them. In germline, CDR1 is SEHNR, CDR2 FQNEAQ (reference sequence). The CDR3 totals 11 residues.

The chain's CDR3 is CASSPAGGDLSYEQYF. CDR3 DNA sequence: TGTGCCAGCAGCCCCGCCGGGGGGGACCTCTCCTACGAGCAGTACTTC. This rearrangement joins TRBV5-6 to TRBJ2-7; 8 bases are a match to TRBD2. From germline, CDR1 is SGHDT and CDR2 YYEEEE. The CDR3 loop spans 16 amino acids. J was trimmed by 0 bases and V by 4 bases; bases with no gene match: 9.

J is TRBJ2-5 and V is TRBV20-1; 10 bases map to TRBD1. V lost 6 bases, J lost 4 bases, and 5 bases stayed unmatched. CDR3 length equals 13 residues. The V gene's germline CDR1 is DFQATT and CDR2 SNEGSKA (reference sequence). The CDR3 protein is CSAKTGGRETQYF. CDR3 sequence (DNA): TGCAGTGCAAAGACAGGGGGCCGAGAGACCCAGTACTTC.

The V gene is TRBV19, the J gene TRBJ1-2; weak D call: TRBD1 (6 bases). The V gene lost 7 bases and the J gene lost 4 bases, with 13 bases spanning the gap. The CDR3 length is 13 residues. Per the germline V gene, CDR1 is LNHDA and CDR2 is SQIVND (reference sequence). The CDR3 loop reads CASTRGGLYGYTF. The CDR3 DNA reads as TGTGCCAGTACCAGGGGAGGGCTCTATGGCTACACCTTC.

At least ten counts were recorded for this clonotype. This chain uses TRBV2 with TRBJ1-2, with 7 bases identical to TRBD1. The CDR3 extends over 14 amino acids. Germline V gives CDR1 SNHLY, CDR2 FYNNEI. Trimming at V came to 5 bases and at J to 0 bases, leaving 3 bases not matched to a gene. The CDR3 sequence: CASSSGTANYGYTF. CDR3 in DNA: TGTGCCAGCAGTTCCGGGACAGCTAACTATGGCTACACCTTC.

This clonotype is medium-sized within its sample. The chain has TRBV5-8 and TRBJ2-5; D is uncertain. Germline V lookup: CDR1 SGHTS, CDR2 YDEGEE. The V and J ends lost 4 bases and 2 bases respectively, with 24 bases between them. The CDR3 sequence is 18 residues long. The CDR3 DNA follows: TGTGCCAGCAGCCTTAATATTCATACTCGGGTAATTCAAGAGACCCAGTACTTC. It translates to CASSLNIHTRVIQETQYF.

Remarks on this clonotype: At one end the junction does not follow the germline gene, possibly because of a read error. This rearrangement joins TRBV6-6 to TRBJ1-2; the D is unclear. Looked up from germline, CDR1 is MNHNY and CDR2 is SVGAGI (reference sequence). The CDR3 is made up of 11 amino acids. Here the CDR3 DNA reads TGTGCCAGCACTGATATTTATGCCTACACCTTC. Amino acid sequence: CASTDIYAYTF.

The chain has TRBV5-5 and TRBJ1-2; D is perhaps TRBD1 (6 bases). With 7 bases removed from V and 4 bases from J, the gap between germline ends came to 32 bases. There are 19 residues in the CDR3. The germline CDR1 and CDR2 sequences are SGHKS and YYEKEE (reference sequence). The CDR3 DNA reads TGTGCCAGCCGGGGCGGGGGCATAACCGGGGCAGGAGCGTTCTATGGCTACACCTTC. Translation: CASRGGGITGAGAFYGYTF.

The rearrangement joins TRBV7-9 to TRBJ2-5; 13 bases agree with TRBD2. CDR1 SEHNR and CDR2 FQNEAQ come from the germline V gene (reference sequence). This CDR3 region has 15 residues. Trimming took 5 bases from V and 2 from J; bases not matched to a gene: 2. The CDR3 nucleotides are TGTGCCAGCAGCCTACTAGCGGGGGGGCAAGAGACCCAGTACTTC. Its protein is CASSLLAGGQETQYF.

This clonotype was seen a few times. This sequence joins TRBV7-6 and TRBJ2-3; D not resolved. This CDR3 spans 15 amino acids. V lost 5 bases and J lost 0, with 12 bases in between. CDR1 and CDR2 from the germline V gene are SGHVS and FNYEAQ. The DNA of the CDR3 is TGTGCCAGCAGCCCCTATACGGGTAGCACAGATACGCAGTATTTT. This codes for CASSPYTGSTDTQYF. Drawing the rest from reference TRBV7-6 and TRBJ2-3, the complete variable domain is GAGVSQSPRYKVTKRGQDVALRCDPISGHVSLYWYRQALGQGPEFLTYFNYEAQQDKSGLPNDRFSAERPEGSISTLTIQRTEQRDSAMYRCASSPYTGSTDTQYFGPGTRLTVL.

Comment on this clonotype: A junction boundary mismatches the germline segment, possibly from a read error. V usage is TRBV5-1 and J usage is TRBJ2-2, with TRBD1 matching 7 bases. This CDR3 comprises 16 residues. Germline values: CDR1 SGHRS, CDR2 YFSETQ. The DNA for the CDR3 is TGCGCCAGCAGCTTATCCCCGACAGGGAACACCGGTGAGCTGTTTTTT. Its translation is CASSLSPTGNTGELFF.

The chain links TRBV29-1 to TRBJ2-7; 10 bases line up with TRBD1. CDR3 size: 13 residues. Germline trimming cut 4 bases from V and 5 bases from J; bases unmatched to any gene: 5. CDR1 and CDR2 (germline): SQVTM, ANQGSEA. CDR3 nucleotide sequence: TGCAGCGTTGTCCGGGACAGGGGCGACGAGCAGTACTTC. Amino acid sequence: CSVVRDRGDEQYF.

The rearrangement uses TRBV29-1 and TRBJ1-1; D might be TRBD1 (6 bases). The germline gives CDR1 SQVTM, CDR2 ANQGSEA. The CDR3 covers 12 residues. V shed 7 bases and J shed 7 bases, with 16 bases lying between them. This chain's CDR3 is CSAEGGRNEAFF. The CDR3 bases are TGCAGCGCCGAGGGGGGGCGGAATGAAGCTTTCTTT.

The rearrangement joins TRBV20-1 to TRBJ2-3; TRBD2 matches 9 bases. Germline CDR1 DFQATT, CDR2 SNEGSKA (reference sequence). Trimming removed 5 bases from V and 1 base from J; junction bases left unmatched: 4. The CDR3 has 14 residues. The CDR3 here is CSAPLAGGTDTQYF. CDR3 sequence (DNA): TGCAGTGCTCCATTAGCGGGGGGCACAGATACGCAGTATTTT.

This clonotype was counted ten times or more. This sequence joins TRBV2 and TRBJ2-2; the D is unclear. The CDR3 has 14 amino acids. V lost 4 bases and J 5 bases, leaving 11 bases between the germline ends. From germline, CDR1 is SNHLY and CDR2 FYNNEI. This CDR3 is CASSALASTGELFF. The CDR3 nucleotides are TGTGCCAGCAGTGCACTTGCCAGTACCGGGGAGCTGTTTTTT. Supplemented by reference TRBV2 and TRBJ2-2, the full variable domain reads EPEVTQTPSHQVTQMGQEVILRCVPISNHLYFYWYRQILGQKVEFLVSFYNNEISEKSEIFDDQFSVERPDGSNFTLKIRSTKLEDSAMYFCASSALASTGELFFGEGSRLTVL.

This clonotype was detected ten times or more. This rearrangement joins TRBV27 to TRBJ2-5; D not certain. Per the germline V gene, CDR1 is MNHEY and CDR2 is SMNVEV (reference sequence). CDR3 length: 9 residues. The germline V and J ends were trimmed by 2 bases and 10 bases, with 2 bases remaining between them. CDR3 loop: CASSLDQYF. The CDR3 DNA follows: TGTGCCAGCAGTTTAGACCAGTACTTC.

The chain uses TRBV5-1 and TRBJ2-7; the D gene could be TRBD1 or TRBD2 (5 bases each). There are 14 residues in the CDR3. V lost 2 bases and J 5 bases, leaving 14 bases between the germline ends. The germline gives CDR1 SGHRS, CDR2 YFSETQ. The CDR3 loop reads CASSFIQGANEQYF. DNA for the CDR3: TGCGCCAGCAGCTTCATTCAGGGAGCCAACGAGCAGTACTTC.

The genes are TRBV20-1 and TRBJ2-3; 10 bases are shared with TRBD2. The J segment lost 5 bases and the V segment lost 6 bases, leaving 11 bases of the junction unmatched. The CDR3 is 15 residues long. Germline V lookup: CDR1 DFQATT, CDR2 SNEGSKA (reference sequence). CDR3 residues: CSASLAGGARDTQYF. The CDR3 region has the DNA TGCAGTGCGTCCTTAGCGGGGGGCGCCCGAGATACGCAGTATTTT.